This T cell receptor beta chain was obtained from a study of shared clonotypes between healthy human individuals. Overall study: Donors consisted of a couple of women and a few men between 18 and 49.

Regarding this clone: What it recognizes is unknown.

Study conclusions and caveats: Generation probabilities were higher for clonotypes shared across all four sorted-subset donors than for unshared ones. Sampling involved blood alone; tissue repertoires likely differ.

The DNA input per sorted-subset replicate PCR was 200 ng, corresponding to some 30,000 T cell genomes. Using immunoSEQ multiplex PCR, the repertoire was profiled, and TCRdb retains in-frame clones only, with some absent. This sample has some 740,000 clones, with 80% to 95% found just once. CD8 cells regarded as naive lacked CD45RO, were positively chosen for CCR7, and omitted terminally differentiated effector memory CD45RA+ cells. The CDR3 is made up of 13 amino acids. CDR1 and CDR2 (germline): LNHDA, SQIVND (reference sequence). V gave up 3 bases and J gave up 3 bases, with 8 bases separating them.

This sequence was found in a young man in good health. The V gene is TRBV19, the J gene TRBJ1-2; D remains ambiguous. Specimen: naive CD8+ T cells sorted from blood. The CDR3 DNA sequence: TGTGCCAGTAGTATCTACACAGACTATGGCTACACCTTC. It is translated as CASSIYTDYGYTF.